What follows are 30 T cell receptor beta chains derived from one specimen sequenced in a study of breast tumors, draining lymph nodes, adjacent tissues. TCRdb re-derived calls from the multiplex PCR reads in MiXCR, one entry per CDR3 protein. The profile shows about 15,000 distinct CDR3 sequences, nearly 45% of them singletons. Sequencing was carried out using tumor-adjacent breast tissue. These receptor sequences come from a female donor with breast cancer. Some clones in this sample may be carry-over from other donors' samples.

This clonotype came up many times. The chain joins TRBV7-6 to TRBJ2-6, with TRBD2 identical over 14 bases. J was trimmed by 9 bases and V by 5 bases; bases with no gene match: 6. Looked up from germline, CDR1 is SGHVS and CDR2 is FNYEAQ. This CDR3 contains 16 residues. The chain's CDR3 is CASSRGLAGGLNVLTF. CDR3 nucleotides: TGTGCCAGCAGCCGCGGACTAGCGGGAGGCCTCAACGTCCTGACTTTC.

There are many counts of this clonotype. This sequence joins TRBV6-1 and TRBJ2-3; the D is unclear. The V end was cut by 4 bases, the J end by 4 bases, with 12 bases between. This CDR3 region has 14 residues. The germline CDR1 and CDR2 sequences are MNHNS and SASEGT. CDR3 loop: CASSAQSGADTQYF. CDR3 DNA sequence: TGTGCCAGCAGTGCCCAGTCGGGTGCAGATACGCAGTATTTT.

This clonotype was seen ten or more times. The chain recombines TRBV11-2 with TRBJ1-1; 7 bases agree with TRBD1. Germline CDR1 SGHAT, CDR2 FQNNGV. J gave up 6 bases and V 4 bases, and 14 bases lay outside the gene matches. CDR3 size: 16 residues. The CDR3 nucleotides read TGTGCCAGCAGCTCCATAGACAGGGACCCAGGGGCTGAAGCTTTCTTT. Its protein product is CASSSIDRDPGAEAFF.

The V and J genes are TRBV6-1 and TRBJ1-1, with D possibly TRBD1 on 5 matching bases. Deletions cut 3 bases from V and 2 bases from J, with 10 bases between. CDR3 length: 14 amino acids. Germline CDR1 and CDR2: MNHNS and SASEGT. This CDR3 reads CASSDTRGNTEAFF. Written as DNA, the CDR3 is TGTGCCAGCAGTGATACAAGGGGAAACACTGAAGCTTTCTTT.

By sample fraction, this clonotype is medium-sized. This chain links TRBV6-5 with TRBJ2-7; TRBD2 might be the D (6 bases). The V gene lost 5 bases and the J gene lost 2 bases, with 22 bases spanning the gap. The CDR3 has 17 residues. Germline values: CDR1 MNHEY, CDR2 SVGAGI. The CDR3 loop is CASSRRPNGLHPYEQYF. The CDR3 bases are TGTGCCAGCAGTCGGCGACCGAATGGACTACACCCCTACGAGCAGTACTTC.

This clonotype was counted many times. The chain combines TRBV12-3 or TRBV12-4 with TRBJ2-3; D might be TRBD1 or TRBD2, each matching 5 bases. The V end lost 3 bases, the J end lost 4 bases, and 20 bases lay between the germline ends. The CDR3 sequence is 17 residues long. The CDR3 loop reads CASSLGVTSVVPDTQYF. In DNA, the CDR3 is TGTGCCAGCAGTTTGGGGGTTACTTCCGTAGTCCCAGATACGCAGTATTTT.

V usage is TRBV6-5 and J usage is TRBJ2-3; 13 positions match TRBD2. Germline V gene data show CDR1 as MNHEY and CDR2 as SVGAGI. This CDR3 has 17 amino acids. The V gene end was trimmed by 4 bases and the J gene end by 7 bases; junction bases not matched to a gene: 11. CDR3 protein: CASSSRPTGTSGNTQYF. In DNA form, the CDR3 reads TGTGCCAGCAGTTCACGGCCGACCGGGACTAGCGGGAATACGCAGTATTTT.

In this sample, this clonotype turned up many times. CDR3 DNA sequence: TGCAGTGCTAGAGTCTTAACAGCAACTCAAATGAACACTGAAGCTTTCTTT. It codes for CSARVLTATQMNTEAFF. The chain carries TRBV20-1 and TRBJ1-1; D not resolved. CDR1 is DFQATT and CDR2 is SNEGSKA in the germline V gene (reference sequence). With 1 base removed from V and 0 bases from J, the gap between germline ends came to 18 bases. This CDR3 is built from 17 residues.

This clonotype has ten or more counts. The gene calls are TRBV6-1 and TRBJ2-3; maybe TRBD2 (6 bases). The CDR3 has 16 amino acids. Trimming took off 5 bases at V and 2 bases at J, with 17 bases between the two ends. Germline V gives CDR1 MNHNS, CDR2 SASEGT. CDR3 bases: TGTGCCAGCAGTCAACCCCCTAGCGCTTACACAGATACGCAGTATTTT. It encodes CASSQPPSAYTDTQYF.

The rearrangement links TRBV5-8 to TRBJ2-3; the match to TRBD2 covers 15 bases. Per germline, CDR1 SGHTS and CDR2 YDEGEE. There are 17 residues in the CDR3. With 3 bases clipped from V and 5 bases from J, the junction kept 7 bases outside the gene matches. For the CDR3, the DNA is TGTGCCAGCAGCTCGGGACTAGCGGGGGGTTCCGGAGATACGCAGTATTTT. This codes for CASSSGLAGGSGDTQYF.

CDR3 DNA sequence: TGTGCCAGCAGCCGGGAACGGACTAGCGGGGTCTACGAGCAGTACTTC. This gives the protein CASSRERTSGVYEQYF. The chain is built from TRBV2 and TRBJ2-7; TRBD2 matches 12 bases. CDR1 and CDR2 from the germline V gene are SNHLY and FYNNEI. This CDR3 spans 16 amino acids. Trimming removed 6 bases from V and 3 bases from J; junction bases left unmatched: 9.

This clonotype showed up many times. A much larger clonotype is one base distant, so this may be a read error. The J gene is TRBJ2-2, the V gene TRBV4-1; TRBD1 agrees at 7 bases. Per germline, CDR1 MGHRA and CDR2 YSYEKL. The CDR3 extends over 18 amino acids. In DNA, the CDR3 is TGCGCCAGCTGCCAAGATCCTATTGGGACAGATAACACCGGGGAGCTGTTTTTT. Protein product: CASCQDPIGTDNTGELFF.

The sample holds many counts of this clonotype. This could be a read error, since a much larger clone is one nucleotide away. The chain recombines TRBV7-9 with TRBJ2-3, with 12 bases aligning to TRBD2. The CDR3 is 17 amino acids. Germline CDR1 and CDR2: SEHNR and FQNEAQ (reference sequence). The CDR3 DNA is TGTGCCAGCAGCTTAGAATGGCTAGCGGGAGGGAAAGATCCGCAGTATTTT. It is translated as CASSLEWLAGGKDPQYF.

This clonotype was picked up many times. This chain joins TRBV27 and TRBJ2-3; TRBD2 is a possible D gene (6 bases). The germline V and J ends were trimmed by 6 bases and 0 bases, with 16 bases remaining between them. This CDR3 is 16 amino acids long. Germline CDR1 reads MNHEY; CDR2 reads SMNVEV (reference sequence). CDR3 nucleotides: TGTGCCAGCAGCCCGTTGGGGGGAGGCAGCACAGATACGCAGTATTTT. Residues: CASSPLGGGSTDTQYF.

V gene TRBV5-1 combines with J gene TRBJ2-7, with 13 bases identical to TRBD2. The CDR3 consists of 16 residues. Germline lookup yields CDR1 SGHRS and CDR2 YFSETQ. J gave up 0 bases and V 4 bases, and 4 bases lay outside the gene matches. CDR3 sequence: CASSPLAGGSSYEQYF. The CDR3 bases are TGCGCCAGCAGCCCACTAGCGGGAGGGAGCTCCTACGAGCAGTACTTC.

V gene TRBV5-8 combines with J gene TRBJ1-3; 9 bases fit TRBD1. The CDR3 length is 15 residues. Germline lookup yields CDR1 SGHTS and CDR2 YDEGEE. J was trimmed by 4 bases and V by 4 bases; bases with no gene match: 6. CDR3 sequence: CASSPGTGYGNTIYF. As DNA, the CDR3 is TGTGCCAGCAGCCCGGGGACAGGGTACGGAAACACCATATATTTT. Drawing the rest from reference TRBV5-8 and TRBJ1-3, the complete variable domain is EAGVTQSPTHLIKTRGQQATLRCSPISGHTSVYWYQQALGLGLQFLLWYDEGEERNRGNFPPRFSGRQFPNYSSELNVNALELEDSALYLCASSPGTGYGNTIYFGEGSWLTVV.

Judged by abundance, this clonotype is medium-sized. The chain carries TRBV7-2 and TRBJ2-3; 11 nucleotides match TRBD2. CDR3 size: 14 residues. Germline V gives CDR1 SGHTA, CDR2 FQGNSA. J lost 14 bases, V lost 2 bases, and 9 bases had no gene match. This chain's CDR3 is CASSLSVLAGGAYF. The CDR3 nucleotides read TGTGCCAGCAGCTTATCGGTTCTAGCGGGGGGCGCGTATTTT. The complete variable domain, with remaining parts taken from reference TRBV7-2 and TRBJ2-3, reads GAGVSQSPSNKVTEKGKDVELRCDPISGHTALYWYRQSLGQGLEFLIYFQGNSAPDKSGLPSDRFSAERTGGSVSTLTIQRTQQEDSAVYLCASSLSVLAGGAYFGPGTRLTVL.

Details on this clonotype: This may come from a read error, since a much larger clone is one base off. CDR3 DNA sequence: TGCAGTGCCACCCGGGACGGTGAAGCTTCCTTT. Translated, it gives CSATRDGEASF. The rearrangement joins TRBV20-1 to TRBJ1-1, with D perhaps TRBD1 (5 bases). Germline V gene lookup returns CDR1 DFQATT and CDR2 SNEGSKA (reference sequence). The CDR3 is 11 amino acids.

This clonotype occurred many times. One junction end disagrees with the germline gene, perhaps due to a read error. V usage is TRBV7-7 and J usage is TRBJ1-1, with a possible D match to TRBD1 (5 bases). The germline V gene has CDR1 SSHAT and CDR2 FNYEAQ (reference sequence). The CDR3 has 13 residues. CDR3 DNA: TGTGCTAGCAGCGCGGGGGTAGGAACTGAAGCTTTCTTT. The encoded protein is CASSAGVGTEAFF.

This chain uses TRBV6-2 or TRBV6-3 with TRBJ1-2, with D tentatively TRBD1 (5 bases). CDR1 and CDR2 from the germline V gene are MNHEY and SVGEGT. V was shortened by 0 bases and J by 0 bases, with 11 bases between the two germline ends. There are 16 residues in the CDR3. CDR3 sequence (DNA): TGTGCCAGCAGTTACTCGATTGCGACAGCTAACTATGGCTACACCTTC. Translating it yields CASSYSIATANYGYTF.

The chain uses TRBV4-2 and TRBJ2-1; D perhaps matches TRBD2 (8 bases). The ends were cut back, 1 base at V and 4 bases at J, with 14 bases in the middle. CDR1 and CDR2 from the germline V gene are LGHNA and YNFKEQ. CDR3 length equals 16 residues. The CDR3 loop is CASSQAGGDRYNEQFF. CDR3 nucleotide sequence: TGTGCCAGCAGCCAAGCGGGGGGGGACAGATACAATGAGCAGTTCTTC.

The rearrangement links TRBV7-3 to TRBJ1-6, with unresolved D. The CDR3 sequence is 13 residues long. Trimming cost V 2 bases and J 7 bases, with 6 bases left between them. In germline, CDR1 is SGHTA, CDR2 FQGTGA. The CDR3 protein is CASSLQENSPLHF. The CDR3 region has the DNA TGTGCCAGCAGCTTACAAGAGAATTCACCCCTCCACTTT.

A note on this clonotype: This may come from a read error, since a much larger clone is one base off. No conserved phenylalanine or tryptophan is present at the end of the CDR3, so a read error is the likely explanation. The chain uses TRBV29-1 and TRBJ1-5; perhaps TRBD1 as D (5 bases). CDR3 length: 13 amino acids. CDR1 and CDR2 (germline): SQVTM, ANQGSEA. V gave up 4 bases and J gave up 0 bases, with 7 bases separating them. This CDR3 reads CSVGQFSNQPQHS. The CDR3 nucleotides are TGCAGCGTTGGACAGTTTAGCAATCAGCCCCAGCATTCT.

There are many counts of this clonotype. The chain couples TRBV15 to TRBJ1-4, with TRBD1 matching 7 bases. In germline, CDR1 is LNHNV, CDR2 YYDKDF (reference sequence). The CDR3 spans 20 residues. The ends lost 0 bases at V and 0 bases at J; junction bases unmatched: 13. CDR3 sequence: CATSREYPGGTVATNEKLFF. For the CDR3, the DNA is TGTGCCACCAGCAGAGAATATCCGGGGGGGACAGTAGCAACTAATGAAAAACTGTTTTTT.

By proportion, this clonotype is medium-sized (0.01 to 0.1%). The gene calls are TRBV5-8 and TRBJ1-3; a weak D match, TRBD1 (6 bases). V lost 2 bases, J lost 0 bases, and 12 bases lay in between. Per germline, CDR1 SGHTS and CDR2 YDEGEE. This CDR3 region has 16 residues. The DNA for the CDR3 is TGTGCCAGCAGCTTAAGGACAGCAAGCTCTGGAAACACCATATATTTT. As protein: CASSLRTASSGNTIYF.

Ten or more counts support this clonotype. This sequence may be a read error, since a much larger clone differs from it by one base. The V gene is TRBV6-2 or TRBV6-3, the J gene TRBJ2-7, with D unclear. Germline lookup yields CDR1 MNHEY and CDR2 SVGEGT. V was pared by 2 bases and J by 5 bases, with 13 bases between. The CDR3 has 14 residues. The CDR3 here is CASSYEDGTHEQYF. The CDR3 bases are TGTGCCAGCAGTTACGAGGACGGAACCCACGAGCAGTACTTC.

This clonotype occurred many times. This rearrangement joins TRBV3-1 to TRBJ2-5; no definite D call. The CDR3 is made up of 11 amino acids. CDR1 and CDR2 from the germline V gene are LGHDT and YNNKEL (reference sequence). V shed 2 bases and J shed 5 bases, with 3 bases lying between them. CDR3 loop: CASSQSETQYF. DNA of the CDR3: TGTGCCAGCAGCCAATCTGAGACCCAGTACTTC.

The CDR3 reads CASSVAGHGDTIYF. Written as DNA, the CDR3 is TGTGCCAGCAGCGTAGCAGGCCATGGGGACACCATATATTTT. The chain has TRBV9 and TRBJ1-3; no clear D. Trimming shortened V by 0 bases and J by 8 bases, and 12 bases separated the two germline ends. This CDR3 contains 14 residues. CDR1 is SGDLS, CDR2 YYNGEE, per germline.

The chain links TRBV12-3 or TRBV12-4 to TRBJ2-1, with D perhaps TRBD2 (6 bases). The CDR3 contains 17 residues. The ends were cut back, 3 bases at V and 4 bases at J, with 19 bases in the middle. In nucleotides, the CDR3 is TGTGCCAGCAGTTTTGTGGGGCGGGTAGCGGAATACAATGAGCAGTTCTTC. Its translation is CASSFVGRVAEYNEQFF.

This clonotype was seen ten or more times. A read error may be the cause here, since a much bigger clone is one base away. The chain carries TRBV7-2 and TRBJ2-2; 8 nucleotides align to TRBD2. Trimming cost V 1 base and J 6 bases; bases outside gene matches: 16. Per the germline V gene, CDR1 is SGHTA and CDR2 is FQGNSA. The CDR3 runs 19 residues. The CDR3 sequence is CASSLEVGLASSRPGELFF. The DNA for the CDR3 is TGTGCCAGCAGCTTAGAGGTCGGACTAGCTAGCTCGAGGCCCGGGGAGCTGTTTTTT.